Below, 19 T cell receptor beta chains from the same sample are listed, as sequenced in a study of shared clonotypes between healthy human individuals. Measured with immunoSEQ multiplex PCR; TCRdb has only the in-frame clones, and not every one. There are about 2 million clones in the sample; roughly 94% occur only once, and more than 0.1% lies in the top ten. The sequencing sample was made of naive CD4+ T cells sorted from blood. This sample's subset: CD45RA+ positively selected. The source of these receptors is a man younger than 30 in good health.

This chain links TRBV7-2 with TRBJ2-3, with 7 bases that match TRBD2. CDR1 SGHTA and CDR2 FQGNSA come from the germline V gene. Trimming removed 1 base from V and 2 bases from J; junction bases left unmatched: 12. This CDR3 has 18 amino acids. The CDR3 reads CASSLGFPSGYTTDTQYF. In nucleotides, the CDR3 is TGTGCCAGCAGCTTAGGATTCCCTAGCGGATACACCACAGATACGCAGTATTTT. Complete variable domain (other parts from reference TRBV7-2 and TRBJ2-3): GAGVSQSPSNKVTEKGKDVELRCDPISGHTALYWYRQSLGQGLEFLIYFQGNSAPDKSGLPSDRFSAERTGGSVSTLTIQRTQQEDSAVYLCASSLGFPSGYTTDTQYFGPGTRLTVL.

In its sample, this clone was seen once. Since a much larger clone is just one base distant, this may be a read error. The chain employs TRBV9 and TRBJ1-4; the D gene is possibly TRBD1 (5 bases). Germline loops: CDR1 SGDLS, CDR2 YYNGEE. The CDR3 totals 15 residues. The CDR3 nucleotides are TGTGCCAGCAGCGTAGATGAGGGGATTAATGAAAAACTGCTTTTT. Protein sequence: CASSVDEGINEKLLF.

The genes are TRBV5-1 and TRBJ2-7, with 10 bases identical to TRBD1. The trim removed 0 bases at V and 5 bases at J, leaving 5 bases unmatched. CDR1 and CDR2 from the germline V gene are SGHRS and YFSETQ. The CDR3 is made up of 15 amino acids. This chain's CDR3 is CASSLADRGHHEQYF. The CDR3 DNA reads TGCGCCAGCAGCTTGGCCGACAGGGGGCACCACGAGCAGTACTTC.

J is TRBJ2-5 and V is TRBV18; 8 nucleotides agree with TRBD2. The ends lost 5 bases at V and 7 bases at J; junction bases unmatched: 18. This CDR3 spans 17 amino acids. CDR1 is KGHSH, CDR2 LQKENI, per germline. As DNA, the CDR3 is TGTGCCAGCTCAGGCTCCCAACCCAGCGGGAGCGGAGTGACCCAGTACTTC. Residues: CASSGSQPSGSGVTQYF.

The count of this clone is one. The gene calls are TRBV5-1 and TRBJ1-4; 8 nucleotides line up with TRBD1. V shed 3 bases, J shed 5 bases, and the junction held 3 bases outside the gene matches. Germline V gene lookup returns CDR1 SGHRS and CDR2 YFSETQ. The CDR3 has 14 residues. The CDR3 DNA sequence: TGCGCCAGCAGCTGGACAGGGTTGAATGAAAAACTGTTTTTT. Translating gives CASSWTGLNEKLFF.

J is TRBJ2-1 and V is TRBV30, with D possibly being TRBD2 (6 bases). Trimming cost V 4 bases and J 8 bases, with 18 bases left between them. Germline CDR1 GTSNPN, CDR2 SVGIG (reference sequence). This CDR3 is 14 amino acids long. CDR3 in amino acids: CAWNPWDWGDEQFF. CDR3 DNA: TGTGCCTGGAATCCGTGGGACTGGGGCGATGAGCAGTTCTTC.

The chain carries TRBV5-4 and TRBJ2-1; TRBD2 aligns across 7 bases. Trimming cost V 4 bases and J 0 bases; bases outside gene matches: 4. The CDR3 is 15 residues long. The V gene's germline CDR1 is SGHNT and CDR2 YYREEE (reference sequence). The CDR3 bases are TGTGCCAGCAGCCGGAGCGGGGACTCCTACAATGAGCAGTTCTTC. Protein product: CASSRSGDSYNEQFF. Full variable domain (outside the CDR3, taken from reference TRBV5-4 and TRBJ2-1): ETGVTQSPTHLIKTRGQQVTLRCSSQSGHNTVSWYQQALGQGPQFIFQYYREEENGRGNFPPRFSGLQFPNYSSELNVNALELDDSALYLCASSRSGDSYNEQFFGPGTRLTVL.

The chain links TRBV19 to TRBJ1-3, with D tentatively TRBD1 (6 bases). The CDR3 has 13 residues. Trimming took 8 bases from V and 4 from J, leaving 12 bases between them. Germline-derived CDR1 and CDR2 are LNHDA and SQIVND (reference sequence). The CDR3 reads CASSQGAGNTIYF. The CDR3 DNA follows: TGTGCCAGTTCACAGGGCGCCGGAAACACCATATATTTT.

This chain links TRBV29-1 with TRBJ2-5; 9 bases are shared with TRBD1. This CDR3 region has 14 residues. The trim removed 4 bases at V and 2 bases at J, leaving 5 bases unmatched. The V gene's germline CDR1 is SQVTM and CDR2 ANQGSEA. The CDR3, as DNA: TGCAGCGTTGGAACCGGGACAGGGCAAGAGACCCAGTACTTC. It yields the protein CSVGTGTGQETQYF.

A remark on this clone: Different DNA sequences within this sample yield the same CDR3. CDR3 amino acids: CASSPSGGGTDTQYF. CDR3 nucleotide sequence: TGTGCCAGCTCACCTAGCGGGGGGGGCACAGATACGCAGTATTTT. This chain links TRBV18 with TRBJ2-3, with 11 bases matching TRBD2. This CDR3 spans 15 amino acids. The germline gives CDR1 KGHSH, CDR2 LQKENI. The ends lost 3 bases at V and 1 base at J; junction bases unmatched: 0.

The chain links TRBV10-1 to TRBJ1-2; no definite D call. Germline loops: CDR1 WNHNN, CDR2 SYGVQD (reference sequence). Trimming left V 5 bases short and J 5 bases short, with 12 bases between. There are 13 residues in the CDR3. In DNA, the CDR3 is TGCGCCAGCAGTAAAGGAGAGGGTTATGGCTACACCTTC. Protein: CASSKGEGYGYTF.

The CDR3 loop reads CASSLSRLYTGELFF. CDR3 sequence (DNA): TGTGCCAGCAGTTTGAGTCGGTTATACACCGGGGAGCTGTTTTTT. The V and J genes are TRBV27 and TRBJ2-2; D call uncertain. CDR3 length: 15 residues. Trimming pared 3 bases from V and 3 bases from J, leaving 11 bases between. Germline values: CDR1 MNHEY, CDR2 SMNVEV (reference sequence).

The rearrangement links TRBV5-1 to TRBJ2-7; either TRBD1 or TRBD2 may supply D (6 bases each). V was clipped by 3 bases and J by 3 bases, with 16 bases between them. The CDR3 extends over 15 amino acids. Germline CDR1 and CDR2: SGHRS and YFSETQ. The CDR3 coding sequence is TGCGCCAGCAGCTGGGGGGCTAGCACTTACTACGAGCAGTACTTC. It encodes CASSWGASTYYEQYF. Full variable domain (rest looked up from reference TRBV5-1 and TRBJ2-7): KAGVTQTPRYLIKTRGQQVTLSCSPISGHRSVSWYQQTPGQGLQFLFEYFSETQRNKGNFPGRFSGRQFSNSRSEMNVSTLELGDSALYLCASSWGASTYYEQYFGPGTRLTVT.

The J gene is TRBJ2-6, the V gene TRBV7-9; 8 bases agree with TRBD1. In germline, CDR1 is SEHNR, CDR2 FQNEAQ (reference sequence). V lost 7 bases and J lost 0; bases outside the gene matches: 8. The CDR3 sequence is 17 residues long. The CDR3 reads CASIPGQALSGANVLTF. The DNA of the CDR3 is TGTGCCAGCATCCCGGGACAGGCCCTCTCTGGGGCCAACGTCCTGACTTTC.

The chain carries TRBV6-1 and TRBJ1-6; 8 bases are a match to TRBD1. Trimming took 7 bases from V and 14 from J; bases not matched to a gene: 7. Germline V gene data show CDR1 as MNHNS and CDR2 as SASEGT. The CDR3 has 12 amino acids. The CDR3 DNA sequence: TGTGCCAGCATGGGACAGGCCAGCACCCTCCACTTT. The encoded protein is CASMGQASTLHF.

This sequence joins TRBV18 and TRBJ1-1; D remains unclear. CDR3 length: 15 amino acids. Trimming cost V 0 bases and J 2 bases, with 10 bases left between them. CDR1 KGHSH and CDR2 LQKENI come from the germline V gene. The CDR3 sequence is CASSPPWRSNTEAFF. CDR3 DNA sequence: TGTGCCAGCTCACCACCGTGGAGGAGCAACACTGAAGCTTTCTTT.

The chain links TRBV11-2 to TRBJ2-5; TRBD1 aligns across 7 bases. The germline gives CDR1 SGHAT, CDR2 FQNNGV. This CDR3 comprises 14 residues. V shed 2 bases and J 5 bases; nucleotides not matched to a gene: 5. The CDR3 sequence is CASSLSGRGETQYF. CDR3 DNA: TGTGCCAGCAGCTTAAGTGGCAGGGGGGAGACCCAGTACTTC.

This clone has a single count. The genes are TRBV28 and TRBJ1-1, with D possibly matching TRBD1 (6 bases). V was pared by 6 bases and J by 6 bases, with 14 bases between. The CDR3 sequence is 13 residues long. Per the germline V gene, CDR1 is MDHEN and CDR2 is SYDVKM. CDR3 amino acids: CASRTQGRAEAFF. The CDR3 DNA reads TGTGCCAGCAGGACACAGGGAAGGGCTGAAGCTTTCTTT.

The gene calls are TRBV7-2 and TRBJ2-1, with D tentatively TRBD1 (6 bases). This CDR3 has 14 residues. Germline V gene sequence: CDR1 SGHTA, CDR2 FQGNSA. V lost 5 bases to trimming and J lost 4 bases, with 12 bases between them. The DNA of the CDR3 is TGTGCCAGCAGCCCCCGGGACACTTACAATGAGCAGTTCTTC. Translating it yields CASSPRDTYNEQFF.